The 19 T cell receptor beta chains in this list originate from one sample, sequenced in a study of blood T cell repertoires in COVID-19. Generated by immunoSEQ multiplex PCR, the TCRdb table keeps only in-frame clones and is missing some. In the table there are nearly 110,000 clones, over 60% of which are singletons. The sample consisted of peripheral blood. The receptors stem from a man aged 80 or over with COVID-19, enrolled during active disease.

This sequence joins TRBV28 and TRBJ2-3; 9 bases fit TRBD2. The ends lost 5 bases at V and 2 bases at J; junction bases unmatched: 5. This CDR3 has 15 amino acids. Per germline, CDR1 MDHEN and CDR2 SYDVKM. The DNA of the CDR3 is TGTGCCAGCAGTAGTAGCGGGAGCTACACAGATACGCAGTATTTT. It encodes CASSSSGSYTDTQYF.

The chain links TRBV18 to TRBJ2-1; D may be TRBD2 (5 bases). Trimming removed 6 bases at V and 4 bases at J, with 16 bases between. CDR1 is KGHSH, CDR2 LQKENI, per germline. The CDR3 totals 15 residues. As DNA, the CDR3 is TGTGCCAGCTCCGTAAGGACTTCGGATTACAATGAGCAGTTCTTC. Protein product: CASSVRTSDYNEQFF.

V gene TRBV7-9 combines with J gene TRBJ1-4, with 7 bases lining up with TRBD1. Trimming took 2 bases from V and 8 from J; bases not matched to a gene: 11. This CDR3 is built from 16 residues. Germline CDR1 and CDR2: SEHNR and FQNEAQ (reference sequence). The DNA for the CDR3 is TGTGCCAGCAGCTTAACGACAGGGATGATGGAGGAAAAACTGTTTTTT. The encoded protein is CASSLTTGMMEEKLFF. Combining the CDR3 with reference TRBV7-9 and TRBJ1-4 gives the whole variable domain DTGVSQNPRHKITKRGQNVTFRCDPISEHNRLYWYRQTLGQGPEFLTYFQNEAQLEKSRLLSDRFSAERPKGSFSTLEIQRTEQGDSAMYLCASSLTTGMMEEKLFFGSGTQLSVL.

The CDR3 protein is CASRFDGTGSYEQYF. The CDR3 DNA sequence: TGTGCAAGTCGCTTTGACGGGACAGGATCCTACGAGCAGTACTTC. The chain has TRBV12-2 and TRBJ2-7; the table assigns TRBD1, which was not confirmed against the DNA. TRBV12-2 is given as a pseudogene. The CDR3 is 15 residues long.

This clone has only a few counts. This chain connects TRBV9 to TRBJ1-2; a weak D match, TRBD1 (6 bases). Looked up from germline, CDR1 is SGDLS and CDR2 is YYNGEE. This CDR3 is 14 amino acids long. Trimming removed 4 bases from V and 4 bases from J, with 14 bases in between. The CDR3 coding sequence is TGTGCCAGCAGCAGATTGACAGGCTTCTATGGCTACACCTTC. It yields the protein CASSRLTGFYGYTF.

J is TRBJ1-1 and V is TRBV6-5; 7 nucleotides agree with TRBD1. This CDR3 has 16 residues. J lost 11 bases, V lost 0 bases, and 15 bases had no gene match. Germline lookup yields CDR1 MNHEY and CDR2 SVGAGI. CDR3 DNA: TGTGCCAGCAGTTACTCACGGGACAGCAACAGTTTGGTGGCTTTCTTT. Protein: CASSYSRDSNSLVAFF.

The V call is TRBV19, the J call TRBJ2-1, with D unclear. The length of the CDR3 is 11 residues. CDR1 is LNHDA and CDR2 is SQIVND in the germline V gene (reference sequence). V was clipped by 6 bases and J by 4 bases, with 4 bases between them. The DNA for the CDR3 is TGTGCCAGTAGCCAGTACAATGAGCAGTTCTTC. Translated, it gives CASSQYNEQFF. The entire variable domain, with the rest obtained from reference TRBV19 and TRBJ2-1, is as follows: DGGITQSPKYLFRKEGQNVTLSCEQNLNHDAMYWYRQDPGQGLRLIYYSQIVNDFQKGDIAEGYSVSREKKESFPLTVTSAQKNPTAFYLCASSQYNEQFFGPGTRLTVL.

V gene TRBV10-3 combines with J gene TRBJ2-7; TRBD2 matches at 8 bases. This CDR3 comprises 14 residues. Germline V gene sequence: CDR1 ENHRY, CDR2 SYGVKD. V dropped 6 bases and J dropped 5; count of bases not matched to a gene: 9. The chain's CDR3 is CAISIGLAGDEQYF. As DNA, the CDR3 is TGTGCCATCAGCATTGGACTAGCAGGCGACGAGCAGTACTTC.

This clone was seen many times. The CDR3 reads CASSPTFTGVFGYTF. In DNA, the CDR3 is TGTGCCAGCAGCCCAACCTTTACAGGGGTCTTTGGCTACACCTTC. This sequence joins TRBV7-9 and TRBJ1-2; 7 nucleotides match TRBD1. Per the germline V gene, CDR1 is SEHNR and CDR2 is FQNEAQ (reference sequence). The length of the CDR3 is 15 residues. The trim removed 5 bases at V and 7 bases at J, leaving 13 bases unmatched. Looking up the rest from reference TRBV7-9 and TRBJ1-2 gives the full variable domain: DTGVSQNPRHKITKRGQNVTFRCDPISEHNRLYWYRQTLGQGPEFLTYFQNEAQLEKSRLLSDRFSAERPKGSFSTLEIQRTEQGDSAMYLCASSPTFTGVFGYTFGSGTRLTVV.

The chain links TRBV15 to TRBJ2-2, with a possible D match to TRBD1 (6 bases). From germline, CDR1 is LNHNV and CDR2 YYDKDF (reference sequence). The CDR3 covers 16 residues. V shed 3 bases and J shed 7 bases, with 18 bases lying between them. DNA for the CDR3: TGTGCCACCAGCAGGGACAGATGGGACGCGAGCGGGGAGCTGTTTTTT. Translated: CATSRDRWDASGELFF.

In its sample, this clone was seen once. The chain joins TRBV29-1 to TRBJ1-1; no clear D. This CDR3 is 10 amino acids long. CDR1 and CDR2 (germline): SQVTM, ANQGSEA. The V end lost 4 bases, the J end lost 7 bases, and 7 bases lay between the germline ends. The CDR3 coding sequence is TGCAGCGTTGGCGAGGGTGAAGCTTTCTTT. This codes for CSVGEGEAFF. The full variable domain, with the rest looked up from reference TRBV29-1 and TRBJ1-1, is SAVISQKPSRDICQRGTSLTIQCQVDSQVTMMFWYRQQPGQSLTLIATANQGSEATYESGFVIDKFPISRPNLTFSTLTVSNMSPEDSSIYLCSVGEGEAFFGQGTRLTVV.

This sequence joins TRBV28 and TRBJ2-7, with TRBD2 identical over 9 bases. V was clipped by 10 bases and J by 3 bases; unmatched bases: 10. Germline V gene sequence: CDR1 MDHEN, CDR2 SYDVKM. CDR3 size: 14 residues. The CDR3 loop is CATHIAGAVYEQYF. DNA of the CDR3: TGTGCCACCCATATAGCGGGAGCAGTCTACGAGCAGTACTTC.

V is TRBV19 and J is TRBJ1-2, with 8 bases matching TRBD1. CDR3 length equals 14 residues. V gave up 5 bases and J gave up 6 bases; unmatched junction bases: 8. Germline values: CDR1 LNHDA, CDR2 SQIVND (reference sequence). For the CDR3, the DNA is TGTGCCAGTAGTTCCCCGACAGGGGTAAATGGCTACACCTTC. Encoded protein: CASSSPTGVNGYTF.

This chain connects TRBV12-2 to TRBJ2-3; TRBD2 is the table's D call and was not checked against the DNA. TRBV12-2 is deemed a pseudogene. The CDR3 has 15 residues. This chain's CDR3 is CASRLGSGRIFTQYF. The CDR3 DNA sequence: TGTGCAAGTCGCTTGGGTAGCGGGAGGATTTTTACGCAGTATTTT.

The chain has TRBV5-4 and TRBJ1-2; TRBD1 matches at 8 bases. CDR1 and CDR2 from the germline V gene are SGHNT and YYREEE (reference sequence). The CDR3 length is 15 residues. With V trimmed by 4 bases and J by 0 bases, 5 bases remained unmatched. The CDR3 coding sequence is TGTGCCAGCAGCACCTGGACAGGGACTAACTATGGCTACACCTTC. Protein sequence: CASSTWTGTNYGYTF.

The J gene is TRBJ1-2, the V gene TRBV9; D gene uncertain. CDR1 SGDLS and CDR2 YYNGEE come from the germline V gene. Between the trimmed V and J ends, which lost 4 bases and 1 base, there was a span of 2 bases. CDR3 size: 11 residues. CDR3 amino acids: CASSLNYGYTF. The CDR3 DNA reads as TGTGCCAGCAGCCTTAACTATGGCTACACCTTC.

The rearrangement joins TRBV6-5 to TRBJ1-6, with 11 bases matching TRBD1. The J segment lost 9 bases and the V segment lost 4 bases, leaving 2 bases of the junction unmatched. CDR1 and CDR2 from the germline V gene are MNHEY and SVGAGI. The CDR3 totals 14 residues. The CDR3 region is CASSWGTGGSPLHF. DNA of the CDR3: TGTGCCAGCAGTTGGGGGACAGGGGGTTCACCCCTCCACTTT.

This clone was picked up a small number of times. J is TRBJ2-3 and V is TRBV9; D gene uncertain. The CDR3 totals 13 residues. Between the trimmed V and J ends, which lost 2 bases and 9 bases, there was a span of 13 bases. CDR1 is SGDLS, CDR2 YYNGEE, per germline. The CDR3 region is CASSVYAGRTQYF. CDR3 coding DNA: TGTGCCAGCAGCGTTTACGCAGGTAGGACGCAGTATTTT.

The chain carries TRBV5-4 and TRBJ2-2; tentative D call: TRBD2 (6 bases). V shed 2 bases and J shed 2 bases, with 13 bases lying between them. Germline CDR1 reads SGHNT; CDR2 reads YYREEE (reference sequence). The CDR3 consists of 16 residues. CDR3 region: CASSFGTPLNTGELFF. The DNA for the CDR3 is TGTGCCAGCAGCTTTGGGACTCCACTCAACACCGGGGAGCTGTTTTTT.